The 11 T cell receptor beta chains in this list originate from one sample, sequenced in a study of blood T cells in healthy people across ages. Together with a sample-barcoded 5' primer, a J-beta primer mix was included in a second PCR lasting about 6 to 12 cycles. TCRdb recomputed calls from the 5' RACE reads with MiXCR, one row per CDR3 protein. The repertoire holds about 1.6 million distinct CDR3 sequences, with about 35% as singletons. The material sequenced was blood. The receptors were sampled from a woman in her twenties or thirties in good health.

This clonotype was recorded at least ten times. This chain joins TRBV5-6 and TRBJ2-7; D is tentatively TRBD1 or TRBD2 (5 bases each). CDR1 is SGHDT and CDR2 is YYEEEE in the germline V gene. Between the trimmed V and J ends, which lost 4 bases and 3 bases, there was a span of 14 bases. CDR3 length equals 14 residues. The CDR3 coding sequence is TGTGCCAGCAGCCGTATCGGGGCAGGCTACGAGCAGTACTTC. It is translated as CASSRIGAGYEQYF.

V usage is TRBV27 and J usage is TRBJ1-5, with TRBD1 as a possible D gene (5 bases). This CDR3 region has 15 residues. V was shortened by 7 bases and J by 3 bases, with 16 bases between the two germline ends. The V gene's germline CDR1 is MNHEY and CDR2 SMNVEV (reference sequence). This CDR3 reads CASKPQGLLNQPQHF. CDR3 nucleotides: TGTGCCAGCAAACCTCAGGGTCTCCTCAATCAGCCCCAGCATTTT.

The chain is built from TRBV12-3 or TRBV12-4 and TRBJ2-3, with 8 bases fitting TRBD2. The CDR3 is 17 amino acids. Unmatched junction bases numbered 9, after V lost 0 bases and J lost 4 bases. CDR3 residues: CASSLALAGRTSDTQYF. The CDR3 DNA sequence: TGTGCCAGCAGTTTAGCTCTAGCGGGTCGAACTTCAGATACGCAGTATTTT.

V usage is TRBV20-1 and J usage is TRBJ2-3; TRBD2 matches at 7 bases. The length of the CDR3 is 16 residues. CDR1 is DFQATT and CDR2 is SNEGSKA in the germline V gene (reference sequence). Unmatched junction bases numbered 9, after V lost 0 bases and J lost 3 bases. The DNA for the CDR3 is TGCAGTGCTAGAGATTCCGGGCGGGGGAGGACAGATACGCAGTATTTT. Its protein product is CSARDSGRGRTDTQYF.

This clonotype was detected only a few times. The V call is TRBV20-1, the J call TRBJ2-7, with D tentatively TRBD1 (6 bases). The ends were cut back, 3 bases at V and 5 bases at J, with 14 bases in the middle. CDR1 and CDR2 (germline): DFQATT, SNEGSKA (reference sequence). The CDR3 sequence is 13 residues long. The CDR3 DNA reads as TGCAGTGCTAGTGAAGACTCAGGGGACGAGCAGTACTTC. The encoded protein is CSASEDSGDEQYF.

This clonotype came up many times. The chain joins TRBV20-1 to TRBJ2-7; TRBD2 aligns across 14 bases. This CDR3 is built from 15 residues. Germline CDR1 is DFQATT and CDR2 is SNEGSKA (reference sequence). V lost 2 bases, J lost 5 bases, and 5 bases stayed unmatched. The CDR3, as DNA: TGCAGTGCTAGACGGACTAGCGGGGGGACCAACGAGCAGTACTTC. Its translation: CSARRTSGGTNEQYF.

This clonotype has more than one count but fewer than ten. V gene TRBV5-6 combines with J gene TRBJ2-3; 7 positions agree with TRBD2. This CDR3 is 14 amino acids long. In germline, CDR1 is SGHDT, CDR2 YYEEEE. Trimming removed 6 bases from V and 4 bases from J; junction bases left unmatched: 8. The CDR3 bases are TGTGCCAGCATCGAGCGGGGTTTGGCAGATACGCAGTATTTT. Translated, it gives CASIERGLADTQYF.

This clonotype came up many times. The rearrangement links TRBV13 to TRBJ2-7, with D perhaps TRBD1 (6 bases). The V end was cut by 2 bases, the J end by 0 bases, with 8 bases between. The CDR3 has 14 residues. In germline, CDR1 is PRHDT, CDR2 FYEKMQ (reference sequence). The CDR3 nucleotides read TGTGCCAGCAGCTTACCGGGACACTCCTACGAGCAGTACTTC. This encodes CASSLPGHSYEQYF.

This clonotype turned up a few times. This chain's CDR3 is CASSLLSTNEKLFF. In DNA form, the CDR3 reads TGTGCCAGCAGCTTGCTGTCAACTAATGAAAAACTGTTTTTT. The genes are TRBV5-6 and TRBJ1-4; D is undetermined. Trimming pared 1 base from V and 0 bases from J, leaving 4 bases between. Germline assignment: CDR1 SGHDT and CDR2 YYEEEE. The CDR3 spans 14 residues. Using reference TRBV5-6 and TRBJ1-4 for the parts outside the CDR3, the full variable domain is DAGVTQSPTHLIKTRGQQVTLRCSPKSGHDTVSWYQQALGQGPQFIFQYYEEEERQRGNFPDRFSGHQFPNYSSELNVNALLLGDSALYLCASSLLSTNEKLFFGSGTQLSVL.

The chain carries TRBV18 and TRBJ2-7; TRBD1 matches 10 bases. V shed 3 bases and J 0 bases; nucleotides not matched to a gene: 14. The CDR3 covers 19 residues. The germline V gene has CDR1 KGHSH and CDR2 LQKENI. CDR3 DNA: TGTGCCAGCTCACCGCTCGGGACAGGGGCGTTAAGGAGCTCCTACGAGCAGTACTTC. Encoded protein: CASSPLGTGALRSSYEQYF.

This clonotype appeared a few times. The chain combines TRBV4-1 with TRBJ2-2, with D uncertain. The CDR3 spans 13 residues. Germline V gives CDR1 MGHRA, CDR2 YSYEKL. V lost 3 bases and J 6 bases, leaving 8 bases between the germline ends. The CDR3, as DNA: TGCGCCAGCAGCCATGCTAGGTCCGGGGAGCTGTTTTTT. As protein: CASSHARSGELFF.